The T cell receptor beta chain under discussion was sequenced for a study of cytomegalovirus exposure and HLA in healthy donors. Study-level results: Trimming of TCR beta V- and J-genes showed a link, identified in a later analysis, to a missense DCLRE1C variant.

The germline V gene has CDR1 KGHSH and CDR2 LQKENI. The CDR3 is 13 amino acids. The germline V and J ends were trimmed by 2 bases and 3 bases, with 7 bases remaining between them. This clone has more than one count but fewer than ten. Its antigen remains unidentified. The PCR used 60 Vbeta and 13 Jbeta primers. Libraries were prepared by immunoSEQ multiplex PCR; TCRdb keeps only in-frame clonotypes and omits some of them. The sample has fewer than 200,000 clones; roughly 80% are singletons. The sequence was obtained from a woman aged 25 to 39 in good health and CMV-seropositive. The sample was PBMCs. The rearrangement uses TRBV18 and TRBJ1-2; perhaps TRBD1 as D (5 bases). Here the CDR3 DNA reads TGTGCCAGCTCACCAGGGGCAGACTATGGCTACACCTTC. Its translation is CASSPGADYGYTF.